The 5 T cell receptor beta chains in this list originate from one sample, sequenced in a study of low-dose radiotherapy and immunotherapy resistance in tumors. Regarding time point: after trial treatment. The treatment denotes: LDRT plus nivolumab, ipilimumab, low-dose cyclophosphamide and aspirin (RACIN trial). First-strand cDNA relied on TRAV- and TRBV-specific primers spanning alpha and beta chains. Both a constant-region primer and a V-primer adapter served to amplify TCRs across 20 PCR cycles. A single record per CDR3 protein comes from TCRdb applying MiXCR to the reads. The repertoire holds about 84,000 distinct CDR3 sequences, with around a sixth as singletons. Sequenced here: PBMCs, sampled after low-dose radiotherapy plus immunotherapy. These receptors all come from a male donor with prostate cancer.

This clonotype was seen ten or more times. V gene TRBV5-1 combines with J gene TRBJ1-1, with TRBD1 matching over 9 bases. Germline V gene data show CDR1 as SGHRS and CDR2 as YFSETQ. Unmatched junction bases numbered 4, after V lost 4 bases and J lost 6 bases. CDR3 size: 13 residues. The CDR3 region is CASSKGQGAEAFF. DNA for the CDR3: TGCGCCAGCAGCAAGGGACAGGGCGCTGAAGCTTTCTTT. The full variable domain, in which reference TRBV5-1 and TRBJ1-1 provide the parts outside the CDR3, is KAGVTQTPRYLIKTRGQQVTLSCSPISGHRSVSWYQQTPGQGLQFLFEYFSETQRNKGNFPGRFSGRQFSNSRSEMNVSTLELGDSALYLCASSKGQGAEAFFGQGTRLTVV.

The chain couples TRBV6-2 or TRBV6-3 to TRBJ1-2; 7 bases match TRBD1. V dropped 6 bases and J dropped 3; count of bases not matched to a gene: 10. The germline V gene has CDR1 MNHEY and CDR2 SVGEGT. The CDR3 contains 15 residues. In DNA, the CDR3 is TGTGCCAGCAGCCCGGACAGGACAGCTTACTATGGCTACACCTTC. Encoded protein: CASSPDRTAYYGYTF.

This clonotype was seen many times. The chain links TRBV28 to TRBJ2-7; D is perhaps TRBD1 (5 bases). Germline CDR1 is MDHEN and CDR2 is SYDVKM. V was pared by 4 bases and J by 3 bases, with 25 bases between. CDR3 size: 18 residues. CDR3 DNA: TGTGCCAGCAGTTCTCCGACCCCATGGGGCGGAACGGTCTACGAGCAGTACTTC. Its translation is CASSSPTPWGGTVYEQYF.

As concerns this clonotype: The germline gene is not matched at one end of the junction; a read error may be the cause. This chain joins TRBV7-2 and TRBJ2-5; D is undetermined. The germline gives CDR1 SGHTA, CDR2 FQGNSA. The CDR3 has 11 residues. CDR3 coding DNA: TGTGCCTGCAGCTTATCAGAGACCCAGTACTTC. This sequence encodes CACSLSETQYF.

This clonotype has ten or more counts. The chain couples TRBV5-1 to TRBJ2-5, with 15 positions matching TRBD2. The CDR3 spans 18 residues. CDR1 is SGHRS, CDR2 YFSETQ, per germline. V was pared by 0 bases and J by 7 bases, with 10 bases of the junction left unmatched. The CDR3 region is CASSLVLGGGLAGGTQYF. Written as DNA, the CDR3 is TGCGCCAGCAGCTTGGTACTCGGCGGGGGACTAGCGGGAGGGACCCAGTACTTC. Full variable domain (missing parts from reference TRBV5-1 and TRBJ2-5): KAGVTQTPRYLIKTRGQQVTLSCSPISGHRSVSWYQQTPGQGLQFLFEYFSETQRNKGNFPGRFSGRQFSNSRSEMNVSTLELGDSALYLCASSLVLGGGLAGGTQYFGPGTRLLVL.